A selection of T cell receptor beta chains follows, all from one sample in a study of memory CD8 T cells in hepatitis C reinfection. Sequencing used immunoSEQ multiplex PCR; TCRdb keeps in-frame clones, though not all of them. The repertoire holds approximately 50,000 clones, with just under 90% as singletons. Sequencing was carried out using naive CD8+ T cells sorted from blood. Receptors originate from a man between 18 and 35 years old with hepatitis C virus infection. The CDR3 runs from the conserved cysteine through the conserved F or W. Each record gives: J gene, D gene, CDR3 length, V gene, clone size, CDR3 protein, CDR3 DNA. D genes are given only for firm matches. Rows give clone size only sometimes, using once, few, many, or a class for an expanded clone.

TRBJ2-3	TRBD2	16	TRBV7-3	NA	CASSLGLAGRSDTQYF	TGTGCCAGCAGCTTGGGACTAGCGGGTCGCTCAGATACGCAGTATTTT
TRBJ1-5	TRBD1	14	TRBV6-1	NA	CASRATGRNQPQHF	TGTGCCAGCAGAGCGACAGGGCGGAATCAGCCCCAGCATTTT
TRBJ2-3	NA	11	TRBV6-1	NA	CASSPGNTQYF	TGTGCCAGCAGCCCGGGGAATACGCAGTATTTT
TRBJ1-2	TRBD1	18	TRBV5-1	NA	CASSLGDAGQGELYGYTF	TGCGCCAGCAGCTTGGGGGATGCGGGACAGGGGGAGTTGTATGGCTACACCTTC
TRBJ2-7	TRBD1	16	TRBV5-6	NA	CASSLDGTGKYYEQYF	TGTGCCAGCAGCCTCGACGGGACAGGAAAATACTACGAGCAGTACTTC
TRBJ1-6	NA	12	TRBV7-9	NA	CASSLAQSPLHF	TGTGCCAGCAGCTTGGCACAGTCACCCCTCCACTTT
TRBJ2-7	TRBD2	18	TRBV27	NA	CASSLGAVGTTFSYEQYF	TGTGCCAGCAGTTTAGGGGCGGTAGGGACTACTTTTTCCTACGAGCAGTACTTC
TRBJ1-1	NA	13	TRBV28	NA	CASSLQMNTEAFF	TGTGCCAGCAGTTTGCAGATGAACACTGAAGCTTTCTTT
TRBJ2-5	NA	13	TRBV6-1	NA	CASSSGIQETQYF	TGTGCCAGCAGTTCAGGGATCCAAGAGACCCAGTACTTC
TRBJ2-1	NA	14	TRBV6-5	NA	CASSYSSTFNEQFF	TGTGCCAGCAGTTACTCGAGCACTTTCAATGAGCAGTTCTTC
TRBJ2-5	TRBD2	15	TRBV19	NA	CASSTSGRAGETQYF	TGTGCCAGTAGTACTAGCGGGAGGGCCGGTGAGACCCAGTACTTC
TRBJ2-7	NA	13	TRBV5-1	NA	CASSLGSDYEQYF	TGCGCCAGCAGCCTCGGGTCAGACTACGAGCAGTACTTC
TRBJ2-3	TRBD2	15	TRBV5-1	NA	CASSLLAGNTDTQYF	TGCGCCAGCAGCTTACTAGCGGGGAACACAGATACGCAGTATTTT
TRBJ1-2	NA	14	TRBV6-5	NA	CASSYSSPNYGYTF	TGTGCCAGCAGTTACTCGTCTCCTAACTATGGCTACACCTTC
TRBJ1-2	NA	13	TRBV27	NA	CASSLSSGNGYTF	TGTGCCAGCAGTTTATCTTCGGGGAATGGCTACACCTTC
TRBJ1-5	NA	14	TRBV27	NA	CASSFLAGDQPQHF	TGTGCCAGCAGTTTCTTGGCAGGGGATCAGCCCCAGCATTTT
TRBJ2-5	TRBD2	15	TRBV11-2	NA	CASSPGTSGQETQYF	TGTGCCAGCAGCCCAGGGACTAGCGGACAAGAGACCCAGTACTTC
TRBJ2-3	NA	16	TRBV6-4	NA	CASSDYLQDNTDTQYF	TGTGCCAGCAGTGACTATTTACAGGATAACACAGATACGCAGTATTTT
TRBJ2-1	TRBD2	13	TRBV27	NA	CASGGSSYNEQFF	TGTGCCAGCGGCGGGAGCTCCTACAATGAGCAGTTCTTC
TRBJ2-1	TRBD2	16	TRBV13	once	CASSLGPGGRYNEQFF	TGTGCCAGCAGCTTAGGCCCGGGGGGGCGTTACAATGAGCAGTTCTTC
TRBJ2-7	TRBD2	18	TRBV27	NA	CASSLTTTTSGRGHEQYF	TGTGCCAGCAGTTTAACTACAACGACTAGCGGGAGGGGACACGAGCAGTACTTC
TRBJ1-2	NA	15	TRBV11-2	NA	CASSLGPDPGYGYTF	TGTGCCAGCAGCTTAGGGCCTGATCCAGGCTATGGCTACACCTTC
TRBJ1-5	NA	16	TRBV5-4	NA	CASSTGPGMGNQPQHF	TGTGCCAGCAGCACGGGCCCCGGGATGGGCAATCAGCCCCAGCATTTT
TRBJ2-1	NA	16	TRBV7-9	NA	CASSPPIGDKYNEQFF	TGTGCCAGCAGCCCCCCCATAGGGGACAAATACAATGAGCAGTTCTTC
TRBJ2-3	NA	12	TRBV11-2	NA	CAGSPLTDTQYF	TGTGCCGGCAGCCCCCTTACAGATACGCAGTATTTT
TRBJ2-3	TRBD2	13	TRBV19	few	CASDGGRADTQYF	TGTGCCAGTGACGGCGGGAGGGCGGATACGCAGTATTTT
TRBJ2-7	NA	16	TRBV27	few	CASSLFTGPSSYEQYF	TGTGCCAGCAGCCTTTTCACAGGGCCAAGCTCCTACGAGCAGTACTTC